This TCR beta chain was identified in a study of CD8 T cells in Susac syndrome. V gave up 4 bases and J gave up 1 base, with 13 bases separating them. The CDR3 runs 15 residues. Germline CDR1 MNHEY, CDR2 SVGEGT. RNA was extracted with the RNeasy kit, and a quantity of roughly 0.45 to 1 ug was reverse transcribed using random hexamers. Multiplex immunoSEQ PCR targeted 54 Vbeta and 13 Jbeta TCR beta segments. Each CDR3 protein gets one entry after TCRdb re-called the immunoSEQ multiplex PCR reads with MiXCR. The sample includes over 100,000 distinct CDR3 sequences, around 90% of them seen just once. This TCR came from a human donor in good health. This sequence joins TRBV6-2 or TRBV6-3 and TRBJ1-1; D is possibly TRBD1 (6 bases). Sequenced input: CD4+ T cells from PBMCs. The CDR3 DNA is TGTGCCAGCAGTTTCGGGCTGACAGGGAACACTGAAGCTTTCTTT. As protein: CASSFGLTGNTEAFF.